The rows below give T cell receptor beta chains drawn from one sample of a study of CD39 and CD103 CD8 tumor-infiltrating T cells. The method was immunoSEQ multiplex PCR; TCRdb's version includes in-frame clones alone and lacks a portion of them. The sample contains around 15,000 clones, 75% to 95% of which appear only once. Sample: CD8+ T cells sorted from blood. Source of these receptors: a human donor with head and neck squamous cell carcinoma. Each CDR3 is given with its conserved first and last residue. Clone size, where shown, is once, few, many, or a class for clones that have expanded.

>TRBJ1-3|NA|14|TRBV19
CASKLTNSGNTIYF
>TRBJ2-7|NA|17|TRBV7-8
CASSTPGGTGRTYEQYF
>TRBJ1-1|NA|16|TRBV28
CASSLWAGGHDTEAFF
>TRBJ1-2|few|15|TRBV30
CAWSRPELVGYGYTF
>TRBJ1-6|NA|15|TRBV9
CASSAGSEYNSPLHF
>TRBJ2-5|NA|13|TRBV7-7
CASSFGDQETQYF
>TRBJ1-4|NA|15|TRBV4-1
CASSQNRDSHEKLFF
>TRBJ2-2|NA|13|TRBV25-1
CASSETSSGELFF
>TRBJ1-6|NA|16|TRBV21-1
CASSTRDHLRNSPLHF
>TRBJ1-2|NA|13|TRBV27
CASSPDPQNGYTF
>TRBJ2-7|NA|15|TRBV6-6
CASSYSGPIPYEQYF
>TRBJ2-7|NA|18|TRBV7-8
CASSFRLAGPPGNYEQYF
>TRBJ1-1|once|17|TRBV7-9
CASLIGTGGAMNTEAFF
>TRBJ1-2|NA|14|TRBV7-9
CASSPTTGAYGYTF
>TRBJ1-6|NA|12|TRBV7-9
CASRSEFSPLHF
>TRBJ1-1|NA|13|TRBV7-9
CASEQGKAGEAFF
>TRBJ2-1|NA|16|TRBV6-5
CASSYYPGSSYNEQFF
>TRBJ2-3|NA|14|TRBV19
CASSADSYTDTQYF
>TRBJ1-1|NA|13|TRBV6-5
CASSYSRNTEAFF
>TRBJ1-6|NA|15|TRBV6-6
CASSYSDSNNSPLHF
>TRBJ1-2|NA|16|TRBV4-1
CASSQDQLGPLDGYTF
>TRBJ1-1|once|13|TRBV7-9
CASSLLENTEAFF
>TRBJ2-7|NA|13|TRBV28
CATDRSSSYEQYF
>TRBJ2-7|NA|12|TRBV5-1
CASSLTGGEQYF
>TRBJ2-3|NA|14|TRBV7-8
CASSVLQGTDTQYF
>TRBJ2-3|once|15|TRBV4-2
CASSQEQGVPDTQYF
>TRBJ1-1|NA|12|TRBV5-4
CASSPATGEAFF
>TRBJ2-1|NA|13|TRBV27
CALSRDRALEQFF
>TRBJ2-2|NA|15|TRBV27
CASSFLGQNTGELFF
>TRBJ2-1|NA|17|TRBV11-2
CASSPVPGFSANNEQFF
>TRBJ2-3|NA|12|TRBV29-1
CSVVWSPNTQYF
>TRBJ1-1|few|14|TRBV11-1
CASRMGQGDTEAFF
>TRBJ2-7|NA|15|TRBV4-1
CASSLGLAGAYEQYF
>TRBJ2-7|NA|15|TRBV2
CASSESPGNYYEQYF
>TRBJ1-5|NA|15|TRBV19
CASSITGYSNQPQHF
>TRBJ2-2|NA|13|TRBV19
CASSNLLTGELFF
>TRBJ1-2|few|16|TRBV29-1
CSVASPSTLDVYGYTF
>TRBJ2-1|NA|14|TRBV7-9
CASRRDPFWTEQFF
>TRBJ2-7|once|15|TRBV11-2
CASSPSPNGTYEQYF
>TRBJ2-1|NA|15|TRBV14
CASSQMVATFNEQFF
>TRBJ2-5|NA|15|TRBV6-5
CASSYLGGPQETQYF
>TRBJ1-1|NA|14|TRBV14
CASSRDRDDTEAFF
>TRBJ2-1|NA|16|TRBV19
CASSIKAGWVYNEQFF
>TRBJ1-1|NA|13|TRBV5-1
CASSDRMNTEAFF
>TRBJ2-1|NA|15|TRBV2
CASSVGTGSYNEQFF
>TRBJ2-7|NA|13|TRBV25-1
CASTPGTVYEQYF
>TRBJ2-7|NA|13|TRBV14
CASSMRGGNEQYF
>TRBJ1-4|NA|16|TRBV12-2
CASRLGYHRDYEKLFF
>TRBJ2-1|NA|16|TRBV11-2
CASSPLPGQGYNEQFF
>TRBJ1-2|NA|16|TRBV25-1
CASMGRDQNFNYGYTF
>TRBJ2-3|NA|16|TRBV10-3
CAISEFSGGLSNTQYF
>TRBJ2-1|once|11|TRBV5-1
CASSLLQEQFF
>TRBJ2-1|NA|14|TRBV6-5
CASSYSGTVDEQFF